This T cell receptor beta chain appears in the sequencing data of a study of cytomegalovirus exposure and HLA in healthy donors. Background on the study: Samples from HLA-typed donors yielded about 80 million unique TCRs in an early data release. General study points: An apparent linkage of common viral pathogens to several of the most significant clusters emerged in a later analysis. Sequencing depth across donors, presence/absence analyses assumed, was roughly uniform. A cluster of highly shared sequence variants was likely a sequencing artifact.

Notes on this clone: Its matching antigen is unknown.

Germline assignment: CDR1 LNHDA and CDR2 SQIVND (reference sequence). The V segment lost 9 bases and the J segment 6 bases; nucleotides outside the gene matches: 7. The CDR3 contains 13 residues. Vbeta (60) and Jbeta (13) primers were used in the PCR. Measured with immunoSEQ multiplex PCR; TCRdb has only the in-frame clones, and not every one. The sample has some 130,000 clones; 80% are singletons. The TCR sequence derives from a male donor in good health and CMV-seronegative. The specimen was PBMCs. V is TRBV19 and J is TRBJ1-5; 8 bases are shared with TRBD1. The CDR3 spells CASGQGGGQPQHF. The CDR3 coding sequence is TGTGCCAGCGGACAGGGAGGAGGTCAGCCCCAGCATTTT.